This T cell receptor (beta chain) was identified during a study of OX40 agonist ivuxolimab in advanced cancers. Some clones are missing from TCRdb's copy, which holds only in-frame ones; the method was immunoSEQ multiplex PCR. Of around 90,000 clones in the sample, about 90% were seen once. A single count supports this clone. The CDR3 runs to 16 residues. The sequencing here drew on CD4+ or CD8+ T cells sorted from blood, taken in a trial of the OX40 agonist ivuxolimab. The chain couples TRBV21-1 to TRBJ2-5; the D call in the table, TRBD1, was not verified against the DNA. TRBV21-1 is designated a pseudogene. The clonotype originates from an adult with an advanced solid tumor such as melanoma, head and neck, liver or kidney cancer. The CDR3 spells CASRSAEDRGLETQYF. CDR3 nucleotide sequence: TGTGCCAGCAGGTCCGCCGAGGACAGGGGGTTAGAGACCCAGTACTTC.